This TCR beta chain appears in the sequencing data of a study of cytomegalovirus exposure and HLA in healthy donors (dated by TCRdb to about 2017). Background for the entire study: An earlier analysis of approximately 550 of the donors reported 250 to 350 Gb of sequence data and some 120 million unique TCR beta sequences from some 180 million T cells. The study was designed to test whether signatures of past pathogen exposure could be identified by cataloging public T cell receptors. Donor age, sex, ethnicity and CMV serostatus were compiled together with the repertoire data. Along with the roughly 670-subject first cohort, a separate validation cohort of over a hundred different subjects was used. Using immunosequencing, the study profiled T cell repertoires from 666 subjects and related those repertoires to cytomegalovirus serostatus. In a later analysis, previously published TCR beta repertoires from 666 donors were re-analyzed and high-resolution HLA genotyping was added so that TCR occurrence patterns could be studied. All discovery cohort repertoires had been generated using a single sequencing platform. A later genetic analysis used genome-wide SNP genotypes for about 60% of the roughly 670 donors, treating that subset as a discovery cohort. An earlier analysis of 587 of the donors used high-throughput TCR beta sequencing to judge whether each TCR beta V gene segment behaved as functional or pseudogenic. An early release covering about 600 HLA-typed donors comprised 300 to 350 gigabases of sequencing data and tens of millions of unique TCR sequences. Five DR-DQ haplotypes were treated as single units for association and clustering because of strong linkage in the cohort. Of the roughly 400 genotyped donors, 65% to 90% fell in the genetic ancestry cluster associated with self-reported Caucasian donors. HLA typing covered class I and class II loci at four-digit resolution. The study combined high-throughput TCR immunosequencing, statistical association of individual TCRs with disease status, and machine learning to predict cytomegalovirus infection status. On average, roughly 250,000 unique TCR beta nucleotide sequences were sequenced per donor among about 400 genotyped donors of the cohort, with 15% to 20% of those sequences being non-productive. The number of donors typed differed by locus, with 629-630 for A, B, C, DRB1 and DQB1, roughly 520 for DQA1, 600 to 610 for DPA1, and some 470 for DPB1. In the later analysis, no new phenotypic data were used to find candidate immune exposures; instead, reliance was placed on TCR beta sequences and their occurrence across donors.

Via the germline V gene, CDR1 is SGHVS and CDR2 FQNEAQ. From the cysteine through the phenylalanine, the CDR3 covers 17 amino acids. Only CDR3 DNA is held: 51 bases, read in frame from base 1. The germline ends are 20 bases apart after V is trimmed by 1 base and J by 5 bases. Library generation was performed with the immunoSEQ multiplex PCR assay. For the multiplex PCR, a mixture combining 60 forward primers for TCR Vbeta segments and 13 reverse primers for TCR Jbeta segments was used. The CDR3 region of rearranged TCR beta genes was amplified from genomic DNA with a multiplex PCR assay. The Illumina HiSeq System was used to sequence the amplified TCR beta libraries as 87-base-pair reads. In the paper's pipeline: A later analysis tallied around 87 million unique TCR beta chains across the 610 or so repertoires, and around 10 million of those chains were shared by two or more donors. A nearest-neighbor algorithm error-corrected the raw reads and collapsed the reads into unique sequences, merging closely related sequences to remove PCR and sequencing errors. Alignment of CDR3 sequences to IMGT reference sequences was used to assign V, D and J gene segments. For a sequence to be retained, a match of at least six nucleotides was required to both a V gene segment and a J gene segment. Rearrangements were classified as productive when the CDR3 lacked stop codons and remained in frame with V and J, and all other rearrangements were classified as non-productive. CDR3 was defined according to IMGT convention as the region running from the second conserved V-encoded cysteine to the conserved J-encoded phenylalanine. The earlier analysis of 587 of the donors excluded sequences that lacked an unambiguous match to a single V gene segment. In an earlier analysis of approximately 550 of the donors, V segments were called functional above 56.7% productive rearrangements and were called segregating when the between-donor standard deviation exceeded 5%. A statistical classification framework was developed to diagnose cytomegalovirus status using the catalog of TCR beta chain sequences. In a later analysis, V and J genes were assigned by comparing TCR nucleotide sequences against IMGT/GENE-DB human TR gene sequences. In a later analysis, CDR3 sequences and most-parsimonious VDJ recombination scenarios were assigned using the TCRdist pipeline. In a later analysis, each TCR beta chain was defined by its CDR3 amino acid sequence together with its V-gene family, and reads lacking a unique V-gene family were excluded. To address suspected cross-contamination and a sequencing artifact, a later analysis removed around 600 highly shared, low-generation-probability nucleotide sequences. In a later analysis, a clonal expansion index for each public chain was calculated from normalized within-repertoire ranks of inferred template counts. A later analysis computed generation probabilities with a VDJ recombination model fitted to out-of-frame rearrangements, and checked the results against IGoR. A later analysis scored TCR-TCR, TCR-HLA and TCR-CMV co-occurrence with hypergeometric tests, applying a repertoire-size bias correction to TCR pairs. In a later analysis, false discovery rates were estimated by permuting HLA or CMV assignments 20 times. In a later analysis, co-occurring TCRs were grouped with DBSCAN, and TCRdist sequence similarity was added when clustering was performed within HLA-allele-positive subsets. Repertoires with fewer than 30,000 or more than 120,000 public chains were left out of co-occurrence clustering, as were about 5 repertoires with anomalous nucleotide sharing. The table comes from immuneACCESS by way of TCRdb, which keeps in-frame sequences with V and J called. Part of the clones is missing from these tables; in studies checked, under half for an unresolved V gene and the rest for unknown reasons. V and J calls and clone size are as listed in that table; D and trimming were resolved from the DNA. The sample records 110,000 to 150,000 clones, approximately 80% of which are singletons. The ten top clones hold 2% to 3% of the sample.

In total, roughly 670 healthy bone marrow donors made up the cohort. At the time of sampling, all cohort members were nominally healthy, though unrecorded immune exposures were likely present. The donor was CMV seropositive and belonged to the group of 250 to 350 seropositive cohort members. A peripheral blood sample was collected from each donor, and TCR beta sequencing was performed on peripheral blood mononuclear cells. Genomic DNA extraction from the blood cell samples was performed with the Qiagen DNeasy Blood Extraction Kit. Findings and caveats that apply to the study as a whole: According to a later analysis, most CMV-associated TCR beta chains appeared to be HLA-restricted, and the HLA associations seemed to be driven largely by CMV exposure. In a later analysis, several top co-occurrence clusters were reported to appear linked to parvovirus B19, influenza, CMV and Epstein-Barr virus. This cohort had only TCR beta chains sequenced, and the lack of alpha or paired-chain data limited which features could be detected. In a later analysis, some 17,000 TCR beta sequences were associated with specific HLA alleles at a false discovery rate of 0.05. In vitro tests confirmed that a few of the cytomegalovirus-associated TCR beta chains recognize cytomegalovirus antigens. In a later analysis, TCR association rates were found to vary across HLA loci, with the most associated TCRs seen for DRB1 alleles and the fewest for HLA-C alleles. Presence/absence analyses assumed roughly uniform sequencing depth across donors, an assumption that may not hold. The earlier analysis of approximately 590 of the donors excluded fewer than 20 rarely observed V segments, including chromosome 9 orphons, because counts were too low. HLA typing was unavailable for some donors at each locus, so association tests used only the typed subset. The authors suggested that the approach could potentially be extended to other disease states and immunological phenotypes. Linkage disequilibrium might explain the correlated functional status among segregating V segments, but an unknown experimental factor could not be ruled out. A cluster of highly shared sequence variants was judged likely to represent a technical artifact of the sequencing pipeline. Some IMGT-functional V segments, including TRBV6-2 and TRBV6-3, could not be told apart with the 87-base-pair reads, so those segments were excluded. In the study, around 150 TCR beta chains were listed as associated with cytomegalovirus. A later genetic analysis reported fewer N-insertions in productive TCRs among donors in an Asian-associated ancestry cluster than the approximately 670-donor mean. Compared with equally common non-associated chains, HLA-associated TCR beta chains in a later analysis were more clonally expanded and had lower generation probabilities. The classifier was reported to diagnose cytomegalovirus status with high specificity and sensitivity in both the original and validation cohorts. Immune exposure information for the cohort was limited to CMV serostatus. In an earlier analysis of more than 450 of the donors, most TCR beta V segments were observed in productive rearrangements about 87% or about 30% of the time, broadly matching IMGT annotations. A further reported finding was that TCR beta sequences accurately predicted the HLA-A and HLA-B alleles for most subjects in the first cohort. In a later genetic analysis, a missense DCLRE1C variant was associated with V-gene and J-gene trimming of TCR beta chains, and the association was replicated in an independent cohort. When HLA alleles, especially DR and DQ, strongly co-occurred, TCR associations were difficult to assign to individual alleles. While some public TCRs were present in many individuals, most TCR sequences turned up only very rarely across donors.

On this clone: Its antigen remains unidentified. It has no much larger one-base neighbor in the sample; base qualities were not kept.

The clonotype was recovered from a woman aged 18-29 years in good health and CMV-seropositive. The chain employs TRBV7-8 and TRBJ1-1; a weak D assignment points to TRBD1 (6 bases agree). The sample was PBMCs. The CDR3 region: CASSLEDGGRGSTEAFF. At the DNA level, the sequence is TGTGCCAGCAGCTTAGAGGATGGGGGCAGGGGAAGTACTGAAGCTTTCTTT.